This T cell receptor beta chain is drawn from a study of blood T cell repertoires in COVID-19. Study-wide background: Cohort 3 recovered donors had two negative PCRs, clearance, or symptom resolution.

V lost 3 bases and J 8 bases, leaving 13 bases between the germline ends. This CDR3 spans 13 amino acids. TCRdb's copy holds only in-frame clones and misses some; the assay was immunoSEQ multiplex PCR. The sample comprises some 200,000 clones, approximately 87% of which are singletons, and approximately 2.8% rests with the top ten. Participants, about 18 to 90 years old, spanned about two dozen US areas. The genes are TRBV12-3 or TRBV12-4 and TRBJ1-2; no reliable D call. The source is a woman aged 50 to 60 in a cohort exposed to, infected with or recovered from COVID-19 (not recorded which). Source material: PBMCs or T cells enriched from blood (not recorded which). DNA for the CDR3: TGTGCCAGCAGTTTCGGTGGTCTGGGCGGCTACACCTTC. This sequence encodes CASSFGGLGGYTF.